The clone carrying this T cell receptor (beta chain) was recorded only once. These data originate in a study of blood T cell repertoires in COVID-19. V lost 3 bases to trimming and J lost 4 bases; unmatched junction nucleotides: 5. The CDR3 is 15 residues long. Germline V CDR1 and CDR2: MRHNA, SNTAGT. Data came from immunoSEQ multiplex PCR; TCRdb stores just in-frame clones and leaves some out. The sample carries 250,000 to 300,000 clones, about 89% recorded once. The sample taken for sequencing was PBMCs or T cells enriched from blood (not recorded which). The chain combines TRBV6-4 with TRBJ2-1, with 8 bases matching TRBD2. The sequence was obtained from a man aged 40-49 years who had recovered from COVID-19. As DNA, the CDR3 is TGTGCCAGCAGTGATAGGCGGGGGGATTACAATGAGCAGTTCTTC. Its translation is CASSDRRGDYNEQFF.